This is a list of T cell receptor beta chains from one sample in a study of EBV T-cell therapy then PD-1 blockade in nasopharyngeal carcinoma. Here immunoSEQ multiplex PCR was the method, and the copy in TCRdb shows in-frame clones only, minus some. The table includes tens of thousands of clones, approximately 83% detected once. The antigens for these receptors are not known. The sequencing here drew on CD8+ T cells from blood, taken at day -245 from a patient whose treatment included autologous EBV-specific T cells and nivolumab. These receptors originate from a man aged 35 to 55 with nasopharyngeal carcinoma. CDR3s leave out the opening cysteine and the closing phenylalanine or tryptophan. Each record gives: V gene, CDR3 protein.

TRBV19,ASTIQGYSNQPQH
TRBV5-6,ASSLAGGPNNEQF
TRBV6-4,ASSDSAGGSYGYT
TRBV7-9,ASSPPTGLTEAF
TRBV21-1,ASSKAGFSSGGAEHETQY
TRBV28,ATTLRGINTGELF
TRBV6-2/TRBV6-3,ASSYSQRGRTGELF
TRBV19,ASSMTGDWSSYEQY
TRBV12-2,ASRLESGLVRGAETQY
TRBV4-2,ASSQDIGYEQY
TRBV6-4,ARVLGQLSPTNEKLF
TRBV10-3,AIPGAGDYGYT
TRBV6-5,ASGERIFNYGYT
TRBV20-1,SAKLVRDRY
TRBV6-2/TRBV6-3,ASSLHYSNQPQH
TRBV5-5,ASSSPGQGIMVEKLF
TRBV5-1,ASSLGTRDNNEQF
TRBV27,ASSLSMVYTEAF
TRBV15,ATSAGLAKYNEQF
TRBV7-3,ASSPTLGGAGELF
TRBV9,ASSGGGGTQY
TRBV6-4,ASSPTHLSEHNEQF
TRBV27,ASSSGGQPQH
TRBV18,ASSPLPGQGNEKLF
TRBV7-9,ASSHPVPPRGENNEQF
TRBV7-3,ASSLIRQGRSTEAF
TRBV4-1,ASSQASLLSRGQEQY
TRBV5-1,ASSLNRDTDTQY
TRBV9,ASSDDGGNQPQH